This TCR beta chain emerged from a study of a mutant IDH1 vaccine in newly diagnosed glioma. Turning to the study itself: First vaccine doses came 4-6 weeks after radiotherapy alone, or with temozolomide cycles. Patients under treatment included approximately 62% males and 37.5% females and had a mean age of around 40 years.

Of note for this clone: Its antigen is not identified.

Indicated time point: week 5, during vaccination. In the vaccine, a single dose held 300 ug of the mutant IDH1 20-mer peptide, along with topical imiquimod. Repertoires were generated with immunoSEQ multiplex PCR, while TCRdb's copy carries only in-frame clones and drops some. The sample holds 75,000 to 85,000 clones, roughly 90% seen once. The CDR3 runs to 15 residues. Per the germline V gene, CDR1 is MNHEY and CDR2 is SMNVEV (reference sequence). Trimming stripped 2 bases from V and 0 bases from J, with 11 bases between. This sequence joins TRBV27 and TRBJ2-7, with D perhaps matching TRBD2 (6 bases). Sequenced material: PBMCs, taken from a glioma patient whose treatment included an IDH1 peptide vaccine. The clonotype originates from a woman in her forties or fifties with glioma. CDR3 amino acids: CASSLGRESSYEQYF. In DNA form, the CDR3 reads TGTGCCAGCAGTTTAGGTCGGGAGTCCTCCTACGAGCAGTACTTC.